A selection of T cell receptor beta chains follows, all from one sample in a study of T cell repertoires in cytomegalovirus infection. These receptors have no identified antigens. TCRdb reprocessed the reads via MiXCR and lists one record per CDR3 protein. The sample consists of 800,000 to 950,000 distinct CDR3 sequences, 32% of them appearing once. Specimen: cultured CD8+ T cells from PBMCs, collected from culture after CMV antigen stimulation. The receptors here all came from a human donor in good health (CMV status not recorded). Some clones in this sample may be carry-over from other donors' samples. Both conserved end residues are part of each CDR3.

TRBV9	CASSGVEYSTEAFF
TRBV7-9	CASSFIQGYTGELFF
TRBV6-5	CASSYSPEGNTEAFF
TRBV27	CASSSPPPGAGGETQYF
TRBV7-3	CACSLGADRADTQYF
TRBV7-2	CASSLTAGTGNEQYF
TRBV6-1	CASSEAVKDEQFF
TRBV6-5	CASSYAGHLGNTEAFF
TRBV7-9	CASSPGGFSEAFF
TRBV7-8	CASSAQSIPLTGELFF
TRBV7-9	CASSLEKNQETQYF
TRBV7-8	CASSLGAYTEAFF
TRBV25-1	CASSEDPRRVGAFF
TRBV5-1	CASSLVGASGAPNSYNEQFF
TRBV6-1	CASSHTSGDFTDTQYF
TRBV6-5	CASSYSRPTSLGNIQYF
TRBV12-5	CATALGIYNEQFF
TRBV5-1	CASSLRTGNTGELFF
TRBV29-1	CSVEEGYNQPQHF
TRBV5-4	CASSPFSGGITDTQYF
TRBV12-3/TRBV12-4	CASSLEALNEQFF
TRBV10-3	CAISTAYGYTF
TRBV10-3	CAISETLRGSNEKLFF
TRBV24-1	CATSDFSGNEQFF
TRBV7-9	CASSPRQEISGNTIYF